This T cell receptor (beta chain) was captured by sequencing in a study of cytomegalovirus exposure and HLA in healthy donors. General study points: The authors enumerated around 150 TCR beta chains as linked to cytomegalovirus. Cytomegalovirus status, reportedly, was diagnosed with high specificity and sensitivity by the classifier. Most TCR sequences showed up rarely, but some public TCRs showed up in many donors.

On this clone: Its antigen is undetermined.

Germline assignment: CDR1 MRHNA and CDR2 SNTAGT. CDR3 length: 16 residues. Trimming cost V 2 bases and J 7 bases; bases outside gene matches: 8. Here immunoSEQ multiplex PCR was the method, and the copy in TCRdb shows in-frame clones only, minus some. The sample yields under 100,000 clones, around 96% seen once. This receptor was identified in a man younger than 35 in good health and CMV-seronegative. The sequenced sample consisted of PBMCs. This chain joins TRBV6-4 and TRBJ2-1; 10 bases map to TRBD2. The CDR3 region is CASSDPSGRAGNEQFF. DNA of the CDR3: TGTGCCAGCAGTGACCCCAGCGGGAGGGCAGGGAATGAGCAGTTCTTC.